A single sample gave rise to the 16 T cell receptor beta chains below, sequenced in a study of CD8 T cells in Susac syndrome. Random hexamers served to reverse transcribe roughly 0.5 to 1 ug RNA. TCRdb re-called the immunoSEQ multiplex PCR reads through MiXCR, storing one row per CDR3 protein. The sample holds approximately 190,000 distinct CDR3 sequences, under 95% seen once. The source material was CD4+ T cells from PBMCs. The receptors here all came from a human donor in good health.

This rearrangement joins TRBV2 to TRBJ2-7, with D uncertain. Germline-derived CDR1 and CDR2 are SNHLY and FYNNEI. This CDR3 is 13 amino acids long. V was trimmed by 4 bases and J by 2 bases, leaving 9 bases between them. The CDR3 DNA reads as TGTGCCAGCAGTGCCAGGAGAACCTACGAGCAGTACGTC. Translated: CASSARRTYEQYV.

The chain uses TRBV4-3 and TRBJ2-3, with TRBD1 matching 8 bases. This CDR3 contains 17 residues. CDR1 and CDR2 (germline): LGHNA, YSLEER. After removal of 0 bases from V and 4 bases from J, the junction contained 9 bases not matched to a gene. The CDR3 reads CASSQDHPQGASDTQYF. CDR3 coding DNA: TGCGCCAGCAGCCAAGATCACCCCCAGGGGGCATCAGATACGCAGTATTTT.

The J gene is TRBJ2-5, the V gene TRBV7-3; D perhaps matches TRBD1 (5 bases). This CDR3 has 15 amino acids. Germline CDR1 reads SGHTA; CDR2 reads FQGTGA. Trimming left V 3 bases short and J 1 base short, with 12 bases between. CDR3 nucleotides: TGTGCCAGCAGCTTGGACGACAGAGCCCAAGAGACCCAGTACTTC. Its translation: CASSLDDRAQETQYF.

For the CDR3, the DNA is TGTGCCAGCAGCCAAGAAGGCTTTACTGAGCAGTTCTTC. This encodes CASSQEGFTEQFF. The chain uses TRBV3-1 and TRBJ2-1; D uncertain. The CDR3 contains 13 residues. The ends were cut back, 0 bases at V and 9 bases at J, with 9 bases in the middle. Germline values: CDR1 LGHDT, CDR2 YNNKEL (reference sequence).

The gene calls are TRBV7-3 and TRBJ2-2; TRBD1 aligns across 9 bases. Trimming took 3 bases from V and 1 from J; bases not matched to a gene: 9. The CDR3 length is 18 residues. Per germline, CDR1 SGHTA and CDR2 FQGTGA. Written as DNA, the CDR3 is TGTGCCAGCAGCTTGATGCCTAACAGGGGGCGGAACACCGGGGAGCTGTTTTTT. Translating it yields CASSLMPNRGRNTGELFF.

CDR3 amino acids: CSVGVVSYEQYF. CDR3 nucleotides: TGCAGCGTTGGGGTGGTTTCCTACGAGCAGTACTTC. V gene TRBV29-1 combines with J gene TRBJ2-7; D is undetermined. V was clipped by 4 bases and J by 1 base, with 8 bases between them. The CDR3 totals 12 residues. Looked up from germline, CDR1 is SQVTM and CDR2 is ANQGSEA.

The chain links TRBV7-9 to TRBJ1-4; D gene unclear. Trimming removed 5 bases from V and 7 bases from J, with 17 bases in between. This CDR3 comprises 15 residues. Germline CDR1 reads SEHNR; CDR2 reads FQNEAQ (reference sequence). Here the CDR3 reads CASSREAAGGEKLFF. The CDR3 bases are TGTGCCAGCAGCCGAGAGGCAGCTGGCGGTGAAAAACTGTTTTTT. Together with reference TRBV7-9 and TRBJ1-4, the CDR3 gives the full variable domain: DTGVSQNPRHKITKRGQNVTFRCDPISEHNRLYWYRQTLGQGPEFLTYFQNEAQLEKSRLLSDRFSAERPKGSFSTLEIQRTEQGDSAMYLCASSREAAGGEKLFFGSGTQLSVL.

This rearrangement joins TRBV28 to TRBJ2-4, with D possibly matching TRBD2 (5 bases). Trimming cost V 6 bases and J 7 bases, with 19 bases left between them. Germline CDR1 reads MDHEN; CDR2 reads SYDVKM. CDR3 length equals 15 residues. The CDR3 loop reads CASSPGLPLGNIQYF. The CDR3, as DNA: TGTGCCAGCAGCCCCGGACTGCCACTCGGGAACATTCAGTACTTC.

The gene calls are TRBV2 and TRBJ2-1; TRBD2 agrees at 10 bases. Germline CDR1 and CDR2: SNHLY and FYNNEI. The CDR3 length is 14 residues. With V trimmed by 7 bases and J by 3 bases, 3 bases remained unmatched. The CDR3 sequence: CASTTSGYYNEQFF. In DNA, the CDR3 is TGTGCCAGCACGACTAGCGGGTACTACAATGAGCAGTTCTTC. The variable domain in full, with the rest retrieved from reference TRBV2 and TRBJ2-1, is EPEVTQTPSHQVTQMGQEVILRCVPISNHLYFYWYRQILGQKVEFLVSFYNNEISEKSEIFDDQFSVERPDGSNFTLKIRSTKLEDSAMYFCASTTSGYYNEQFFGPGTRLTVL.

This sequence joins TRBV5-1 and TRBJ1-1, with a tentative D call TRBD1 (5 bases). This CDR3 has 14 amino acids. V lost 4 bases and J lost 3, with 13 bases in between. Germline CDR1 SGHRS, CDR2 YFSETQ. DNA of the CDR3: TGCGCCAGCAGCCATACAGGCGGGGACACTGAAGCTTTCTTT. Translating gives CASSHTGGDTEAFF.

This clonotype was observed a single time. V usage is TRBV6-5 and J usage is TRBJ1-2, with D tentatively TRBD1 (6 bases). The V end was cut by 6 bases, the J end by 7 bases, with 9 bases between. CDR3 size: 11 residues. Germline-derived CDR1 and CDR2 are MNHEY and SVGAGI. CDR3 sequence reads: CASRNRVGYTF. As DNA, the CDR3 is TGTGCCAGCAGGAACAGGGTTGGCTACACCTTC.

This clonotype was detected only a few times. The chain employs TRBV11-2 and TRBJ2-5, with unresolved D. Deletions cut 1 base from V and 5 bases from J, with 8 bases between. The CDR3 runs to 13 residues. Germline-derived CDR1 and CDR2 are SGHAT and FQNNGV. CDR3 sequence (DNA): TGTGCCAGCAGCTTAGCTCTAGTGGAGACCCAGTACTTC. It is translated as CASSLALVETQYF.

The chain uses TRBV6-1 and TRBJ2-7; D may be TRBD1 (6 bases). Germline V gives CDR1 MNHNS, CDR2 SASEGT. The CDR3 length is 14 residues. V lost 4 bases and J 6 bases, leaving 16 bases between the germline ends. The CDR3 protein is CASSGSPGASEQYV. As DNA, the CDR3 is TGTGCCAGCAGTGGATCCCCAGGGGCATCCGAGCAGTACGTC.

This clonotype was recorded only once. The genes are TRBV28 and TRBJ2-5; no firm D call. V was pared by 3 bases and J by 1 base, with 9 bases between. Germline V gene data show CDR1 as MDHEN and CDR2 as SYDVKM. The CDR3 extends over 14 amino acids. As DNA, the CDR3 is TGTGCCAGCAGTTTGCCAGGCCGCCAAGAGACCCAGTACTTC. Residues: CASSLPGRQETQYF. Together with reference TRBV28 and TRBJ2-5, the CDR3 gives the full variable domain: DVKVTQSSRYLVKRTGEKVFLECVQDMDHENMFWYRQDPGLGLRLIYFSYDVKMKEKGDIPEGYSVSREKKERFSLILESASTNQTSMYLCASSLPGRQETQYFGPGTRLLVL.

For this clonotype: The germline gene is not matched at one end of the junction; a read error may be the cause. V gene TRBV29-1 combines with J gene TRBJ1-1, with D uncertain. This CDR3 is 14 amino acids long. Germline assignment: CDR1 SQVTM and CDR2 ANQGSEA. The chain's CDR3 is CSVESRRGHTEAFF. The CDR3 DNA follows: TGCAGCGTTGAAAGCCGACGAGGTCACACTGAGGCTTTCTTT.

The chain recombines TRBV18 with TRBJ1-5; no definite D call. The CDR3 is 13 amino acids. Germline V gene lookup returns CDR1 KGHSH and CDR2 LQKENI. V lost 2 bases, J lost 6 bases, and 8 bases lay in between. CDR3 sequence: CASSPGASQPQHF. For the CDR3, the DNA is TGTGCCAGCTCACCAGGAGCGAGTCAGCCCCAGCATTTT.